These T cell receptor beta chains were read from a single sample in a study of shared clonotypes between healthy human individuals. Measured with immunoSEQ multiplex PCR; TCRdb has only the in-frame clones, and not every one. The repertoire holds about 1.1 million clones, with about 80% as singletons. The sample was memory CD4+ T cells from PBMCs. These receptors originate from a young man in good health. Some clones in this sample may be carry-over from other donors' samples. CDR3s leave out the opening cysteine and the closing phenylalanine or tryptophan. Each record gives: clone size, V gene, CDR3 protein. Where a row states a size, it is once, few, many or the class of an expanded clone; other rows omit it.

clone size: many
V gene: TRBV7-2
CDR3 protein: ASSFQGGGETQY

clone size: -
V gene: TRBV7-9
CDR3 protein: ASSLQRYNEQF

clone size: -
V gene: TRBV6-5
CDR3 protein: ASGQTANTIY

clone size: -
V gene: TRBV2
CDR3 protein: ASSASRGGREKLF

clone size: -
V gene: TRBV15
CDR3 protein: ATSGRTSRETQY

clone size: few
V gene: TRBV28
CDR3 protein: ASSGGGDREGTQY

clone size: -
V gene: TRBV7-9
CDR3 protein: ASSPSGWETNQPQH

clone size: -
V gene: TRBV7-3
CDR3 protein: ASSLQGTGDEQF

clone size: -
V gene: TRBV9
CDR3 protein: ASSPLAGIGELF

clone size: -
V gene: TRBV10-1
CDR3 protein: ASSELKRVEETQY

clone size: -
V gene: TRBV11-1
CDR3 protein: ASSLRVNTGELF

clone size: many
V gene: TRBV28
CDR3 protein: ASRSREGMLSAQH

clone size: -
V gene: TRBV5-1
CDR3 protein: ASSFTPGRAEAF

clone size: -
V gene: TRBV19
CDR3 protein: ASSRGTSRASKKLF

clone size: -
V gene: TRBV30
CDR3 protein: AWSEDREHQPQH

clone size: -
V gene: TRBV25-1
CDR3 protein: ASKDRISTDTQY

clone size: -
V gene: TRBV9
CDR3 protein: ASSVSSGTYEQY

clone size: -
V gene: TRBV21-1
CDR3 protein: ASSNRRVPYEQY

clone size: -
V gene: TRBV6-1
CDR3 protein: ASSPEEGLGGYT

clone size: -
V gene: TRBV7-9
CDR3 protein: ASSLGSGVYEQY

clone size: once
V gene: TRBV12-5
CDR3 protein: ASASGRAGDTQY

clone size: once
V gene: TRBV7-2
CDR3 protein: ASSSKRFNTEAF

clone size: -
V gene: TRBV18
CDR3 protein: ASSNFRDRGTEAF

clone size: -
V gene: TRBV11-2
CDR3 protein: ASTNTGQGPFSYEQY

clone size: once
V gene: TRBV29-1
CDR3 protein: SVRQGGAEAF

clone size: -
V gene: TRBV5-4
CDR3 protein: ASSLEGLANNEQF

clone size: few
V gene: TRBV7-8
CDR3 protein: ASSDRLIKQF

clone size: -
V gene: TRBV7-9
CDR3 protein: ASSLGTAGANVLT